This TCR beta chain was documented in a study of molecular identifiers for immune sequencing clone quantification. TCRdb re-analysed the PCR reads in MiXCR, keeping a single row per CDR3 protein. This table has around 470,000 distinct CDR3 sequences, 20% to 25% appearing once. In the case of this clonotype: Its antigen is not known.

Whole-study findings and limits: Effector cells had over 98% of their molecules in clones above 20 RNA copies, while naive cells had under 1%.

Naive CD8 library inputs spanned roughly 17,000 to 1,100,000 sorted cells and 10%, 30% or 50% RNA. The clonotype was recovered from a human donor in good health. Some libraries in this study had Jurkat cell RNA spiked in. The sequencing sample was made of naive CD8+ T cells from blood, with Jurkat cell RNA spiked in. Described subset: FACS-sorted CD8+CD4-CCR7+CD45RA+ naive T cells.

DNA of the CDR3: TGTGCCAGCAGCCCTAGCCCCGGGCAACTCCACGAGCAGTACTTC. Its translation is CASSPSPGQLHEQYF. The chain combines TRBV7-9 with TRBJ2-7, with D possibly matching TRBD2 (5 bases). The CDR3 totals 15 residues. CDR1 and CDR2 (germline): SEHNR, FQNEAQ (reference sequence). V gave up 5 bases and J gave up 5 bases, with 19 bases separating them.